This T cell receptor beta chain appears in the sequencing data of a study of T cells of healthy individuals. Each CDR3 protein gets one entry after TCRdb re-called the 5' RACE reads with MiXCR. The sample has 60,000 to 75,000 distinct CDR3 sequences; around 16% are singletons. Germline V gives CDR1 DFQATT, CDR2 SNEGSKA (reference sequence). The CDR3 is 19 amino acids. The trim removed 5 bases at V and 1 base at J, leaving 12 bases unmatched. This receptor was identified in a human donor in good health. This sequence joins TRBV20-1 and TRBJ2-3; 16 bases are a match to TRBD2. CDR3 residues: CSASGTSGRGGVGTDTQYF. In DNA, the CDR3 is TGCAGTGCTTCCGGGACTAGCGGGAGGGGGGGTGTCGGCACAGATACGCAGTATTTT.